This entry describes one T cell receptor (beta chain). The sample originates from a study of shared clonotypes between healthy human individuals. Across the study: The cohort comprised a couple of women and a few men. Their ages spanned 18 to 49 years.

Germline CDR1 SEHNR, CDR2 FQNEAQ (reference sequence). This CDR3 region has 16 residues. Sequencing of unsorted PBMC DNA was carried out using ten immunoSEQ deep assay plates. Libraries were prepared by immunoSEQ multiplex PCR; TCRdb keeps only in-frame clonotypes and omits some of them. This sample has hundreds of thousands of clones; more than 75% occur once, and the top ten carry around 13%. Those who donated, Caucasian adults without exception, all lived in Nashville, Tennessee. V usage is TRBV7-9 and J usage is TRBJ2-5; D gene unclear. The J call is uncertain, as TRBJ2-7 better fits the DNA end. The receptor was isolated from a woman in her thirties or forties in good health. Some clones in this sample may be carry-over from other donors' samples. The sequenced sample consisted of PBMCs. The CDR3 bases are TGTGCCAGCAGCTTAGACGGTATGGGCTTTACCTACGAGCAGTACTTC. This codes for CASSLDGMGFTYEQYF.